The 16 T cell receptor beta chains below come from one sample, sequenced in a study of cytomegalovirus exposure and HLA in healthy donors. PCR was performed using 60 Vbeta and 13 Jbeta primers. Using immunoSEQ multiplex PCR, the repertoire was profiled, and TCRdb retains in-frame clones only, with some absent. The data contain approximately 100,000 clones, roughly three quarters of them singletons. Sequencing was carried out using PBMCs. These TCRs come from a woman between 18 and 30 years old in good health and CMV-seropositive.

The chain joins TRBV7-2 to TRBJ1-1; no clear D gene. The V end lost 5 bases, the J end lost 0 bases, and 7 bases lay between the germline ends. The CDR3 length is 13 residues. The germline CDR1 and CDR2 sequences are SGHTA and FQGNSA. DNA of the CDR3: TGTGCCAGCAGCCAGACACTGAACACTGAAGCTTTCTTT. Amino acids: CASSQTLNTEAFF.

The V gene is TRBV27, the J gene TRBJ1-2, with D unclear. This CDR3 is built from 15 residues. In germline, CDR1 is MNHEY, CDR2 SMNVEV (reference sequence). V was pared by 6 bases and J by 6 bases, with 20 bases between. This chain's CDR3 is CASSPRWVGRDGYTF. For the CDR3, the DNA is TGTGCCAGCAGCCCGCGGTGGGTAGGGAGAGATGGCTACACCTTC.

V usage is TRBV19 and J usage is TRBJ2-2; 9 bases map to TRBD2. V trimming: 6 bases; J trimming: 4 bases; junction bases outside the gene matches: 18. Germline V gene lookup returns CDR1 LNHDA and CDR2 SQIVND (reference sequence). The CDR3 contains 19 residues. CDR3 nucleotides: TGTGCCAGTAGGCCAGGGAGGGGCGGGGGGGCCGGGCCCACCGGGGAGCTGTTTTTT. This sequence encodes CASRPGRGGGAGPTGELFF.

This rearrangement joins TRBV19 to TRBJ1-1, with D tentatively TRBD1 (5 bases). CDR1 is LNHDA, CDR2 SQIVND, per germline (reference sequence). The CDR3 spans 10 residues. Deletions cut 6 bases from V and 11 bases from J, with 10 bases between. CDR3 in DNA: TGTGCCAGTAGCAGGGTTCAGGCTTTCTTT. Translated: CASSRVQAFF.

This chain joins TRBV7-3 and TRBJ2-1; D possibly corresponds to TRBD2 (6 bases). Germline V gene lookup returns CDR1 SGHTA and CDR2 FQGTGA. The CDR3 is 14 amino acids. V was trimmed by 1 base and J by 10 bases, leaving 14 bases between them. The CDR3 loop reads CASSLRGDEGEQFF. The CDR3 bases are TGTGCCAGCAGCTTAAGGGGGGACGAAGGGGAGCAGTTCTTC.

The chain couples TRBV7-9 to TRBJ2-5; the match to TRBD1 covers 8 bases. The CDR3 spans 14 residues. Germline V gene lookup returns CDR1 SEHNR and CDR2 FQNEAQ (reference sequence). The J segment lost 6 bases and the V segment lost 3 bases, leaving 6 bases of the junction unmatched. This chain's CDR3 is CASSLTGATKTQYF. CDR3 coding DNA: TGTGCCAGCAGCTTGACAGGGGCTACAAAGACCCAGTACTTC.

This clone was seen only once. The gene calls are TRBV5-1 and TRBJ2-7; 9 bases match TRBD2. This CDR3 has 16 amino acids. V trimming: 0 bases; J trimming: 6 bases; junction bases outside the gene matches: 10. Per the germline V gene, CDR1 is SGHRS and CDR2 is YFSETQ. The DNA of the CDR3 is TGCGCCAGCAGCTTGGCTTCCGGTCTAGCGGGATCCGAGCAGTACTTC. Protein: CASSLASGLAGSEQYF.

The chain carries TRBV28 and TRBJ2-1, with TRBD2 identical over 12 bases. This CDR3 is 20 amino acids long. V shed 7 bases, J shed 8 bases, and the junction held 24 bases outside the gene matches. Per the germline V gene, CDR1 is MDHEN and CDR2 is SYDVKM. The CDR3 reads CASIKADRTSLAGGRDEQFF. The CDR3 region has the DNA TGTGCCAGCATTAAAGCGGACAGAACTTCACTAGCGGGAGGTAGGGATGAGCAGTTCTTC.

The CDR3 is CASGLVLGLWDTLPEQYF. The DNA for the CDR3 is TGTGCTAGTGGTTTGGTACTCGGGTTGTGGGACACTCTCCCCGAGCAGTACTTC. The chain is built from TRBV12-5 and TRBJ2-7; D is possibly TRBD1 (6 bases). Trimming shortened V by 0 bases and J by 6 bases, and 24 bases separated the two germline ends. The CDR3 is made up of 18 amino acids. Per the germline V gene, CDR1 is LGHNT and CDR2 is FRNRAP.

V and J are TRBV29-1 and TRBJ2-7, with 7 bases that match TRBD1. This CDR3 spans 12 amino acids. Germline V CDR1 and CDR2: SQVTM, ANQGSEA. V trimming: 6 bases; J trimming: 5 bases; junction bases outside the gene matches: 7. CDR3 DNA: TGCAGCGTCTTCACAGGGGACCACGAGCAGTACTTC. Its protein product is CSVFTGDHEQYF.

The chain uses TRBV5-6 and TRBJ2-7, with 14 bases that match TRBD2. The CDR3 spans 18 residues. The V segment lost 3 bases and the J segment 4 bases; nucleotides outside the gene matches: 12. Germline CDR1 is SGHDT and CDR2 is YYEEEE. CDR3 residues: CASSSPPGTSGRWYEQYF. As DNA, the CDR3 is TGTGCCAGCAGCTCTCCCCCGGGGACTAGCGGGAGATGGTACGAGCAGTACTTC.

The chain has TRBV10-2 and TRBJ2-2; 9 positions agree with TRBD1. CDR3 size: 15 residues. Germline V gene sequence: CDR1 WSHSY, CDR2 SAAADI. V was clipped by 8 bases and J by 5 bases; unmatched bases: 9. CDR3 protein: CASGEQGARTGELFF. DNA for the CDR3: TGCGCCAGCGGAGAACAGGGGGCGCGAACCGGGGAGCTGTTTTTT.

The chain joins TRBV27 to TRBJ2-7; 11 bases agree with TRBD1. CDR1 and CDR2 from the germline V gene are MNHEY and SMNVEV (reference sequence). Unmatched junction bases numbered 3, after V lost 4 bases and J lost 4 bases. This CDR3 comprises 14 residues. CDR3 residues: CASSSGTGGYEQYF. Written as DNA, the CDR3 is TGTGCCAGCAGTTCCGGGACAGGGGGGTACGAGCAGTACTTC.

The sample holds one count of this clone. CDR3 region: CASSLVRGDTEAFF. For the CDR3, the DNA is TGTGCCAGCAGCTTGGTCAGGGGCGACACTGAAGCTTTCTTT. V and J are TRBV5-6 and TRBJ1-1; possible D gene TRBD1, 6 bases. Germline V gene data show CDR1 as SGHDT and CDR2 as YYEEEE. The CDR3 totals 14 residues. V lost 0 bases and J 3 bases, leaving 9 bases between the germline ends.

CDR3 region: CASSVQTGGNYGYTF. CDR3 DNA: TGTGCCAGTAGTGTACAGACAGGGGGCAACTATGGCTACACCTTC. V gene TRBV19 combines with J gene TRBJ1-2; TRBD1 aligns across 10 bases. The germline CDR1 and CDR2 sequences are LNHDA and SQIVND (reference sequence). The CDR3 is 15 residues long. The V and J ends lost 5 bases and 2 bases, in that order; junction bases with no gene match: 5.

The CDR3 sequence: CATSRGGGGYYGYTF. The CDR3 DNA is TGTGCCACCAGCAGAGGGGGGGGTGGATACTATGGCTACACCTTC. The J gene is TRBJ1-2, the V gene TRBV15; a weak D match, TRBD1 (5 bases). The germline gives CDR1 LNHNV, CDR2 YYDKDF (reference sequence). CDR3 length: 15 amino acids. Trimming left V 1 base short and J 3 bases short, with 12 bases between.